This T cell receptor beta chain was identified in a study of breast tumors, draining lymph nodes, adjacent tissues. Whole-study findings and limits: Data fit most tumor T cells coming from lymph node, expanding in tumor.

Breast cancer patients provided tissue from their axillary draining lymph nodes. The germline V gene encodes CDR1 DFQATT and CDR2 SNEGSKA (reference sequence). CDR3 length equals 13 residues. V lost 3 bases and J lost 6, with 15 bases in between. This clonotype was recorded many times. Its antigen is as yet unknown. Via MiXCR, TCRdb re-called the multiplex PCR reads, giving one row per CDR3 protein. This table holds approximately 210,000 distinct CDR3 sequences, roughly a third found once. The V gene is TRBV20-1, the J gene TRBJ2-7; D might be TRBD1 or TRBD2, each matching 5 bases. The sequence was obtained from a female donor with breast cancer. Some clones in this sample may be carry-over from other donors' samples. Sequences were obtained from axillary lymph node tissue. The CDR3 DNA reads TGCAGTGCTAGGAGTGGGGGTCTAAGCGAGCAGTACTTC. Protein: CSARSGGLSEQYF.